This T cell receptor beta chain originates from a study of cytomegalovirus exposure and HLA in healthy donors. Overall study findings and caveats: Accurate prediction of most subjects' HLA-A and HLA-B alleles from TCR beta sequences was reported. When a later analysis was performed, an Asian-associated ancestry cluster reportedly had fewer N-insertions than the roughly 700-donor mean.

Comments on this clone: What it recognizes is unknown.

The CDR3 is 17 amino acids. Trimming stripped 4 bases from V and 3 bases from J, with 19 bases between. The germline gives CDR1 SGHTA, CDR2 FQGNSA. PCR employed 60 Vbeta and 13 Jbeta primers. The repertoire was sequenced with immunoSEQ multiplex PCR; TCRdb's copy has only in-frame clones and lacks some. The sample's table shows about 200,000 clones. Each donor was nominally healthy when sampled (though unrecorded immune exposures were likely). This sequence was found in a girl aged 2 to 10 in good health and CMV-seropositive. V gene TRBV7-2 combines with J gene TRBJ2-1; D unresolved. Sequencing was carried out using PBMCs. Written as DNA, the CDR3 is TGTGCCAGCAGCTCCCCGGGTATGCTGGTAGGCTACAATGAGCAGTTCTTC. It encodes CASSSPGMLVGYNEQFF.